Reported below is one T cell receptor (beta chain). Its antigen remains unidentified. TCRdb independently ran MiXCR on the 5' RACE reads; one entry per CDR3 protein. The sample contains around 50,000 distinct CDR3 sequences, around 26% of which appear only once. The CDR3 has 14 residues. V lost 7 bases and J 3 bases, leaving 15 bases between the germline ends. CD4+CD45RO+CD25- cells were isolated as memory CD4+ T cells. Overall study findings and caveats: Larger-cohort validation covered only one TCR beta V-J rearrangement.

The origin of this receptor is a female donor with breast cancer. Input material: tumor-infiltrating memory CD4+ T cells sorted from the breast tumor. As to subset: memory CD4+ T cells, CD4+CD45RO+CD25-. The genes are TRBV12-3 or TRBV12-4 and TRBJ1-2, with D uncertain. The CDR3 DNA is TGTGCCAGCACCCCCCGGGTTCATGACTATGGCTACACCTTC. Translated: CASTPRVHDYGYTF.